This TCR beta chain was documented in a study of blood T cell repertoires in COVID-19. CDR1 is SEHNR and CDR2 is FQNEAQ in the germline V gene (reference sequence). This CDR3 region has 15 residues. J was trimmed by 1 base and V by 3 bases; bases with no gene match: 4. This clone was recorded a few times. In the original analysis: Estimation of nucleated cell counts was performed using reference gene primer amplification. Generated by immunoSEQ multiplex PCR, the TCRdb table keeps only in-frame clones and is missing some. The V and J calls and clone size are taken from that table; D and trimming were inferred from the DNA. Among about 150,000 clones listed, just under 85% were seen once.

Sequenced sample: PBMCs or T cells enriched from blood (not recorded which). The chain is built from TRBV7-9 and TRBJ2-5; 8 bases are a match to TRBD2. The TCR comes from a man in his fifties or sixties who had recovered from COVID-19. CDR3 DNA: TGTGCCAGCAGCTTGTCCAGCGGGGGCCAAGAGACCCAGTACTTC. It encodes CASSLSSGGQETQYF.